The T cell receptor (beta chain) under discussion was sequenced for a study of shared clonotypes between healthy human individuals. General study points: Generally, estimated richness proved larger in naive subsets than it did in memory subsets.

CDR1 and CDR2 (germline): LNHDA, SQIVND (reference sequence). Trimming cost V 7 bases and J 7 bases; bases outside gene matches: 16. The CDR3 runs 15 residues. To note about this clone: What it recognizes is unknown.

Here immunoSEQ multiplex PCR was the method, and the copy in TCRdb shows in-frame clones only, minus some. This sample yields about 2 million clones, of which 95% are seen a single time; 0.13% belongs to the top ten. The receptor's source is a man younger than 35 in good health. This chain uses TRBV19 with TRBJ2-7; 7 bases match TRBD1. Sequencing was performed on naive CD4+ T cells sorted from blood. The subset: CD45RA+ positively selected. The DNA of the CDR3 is TGTGCCAGTACTTATACCGGAGGACAGGTCAATGAGCAGTACTTC. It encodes CASTYTGGQVNEQYF.